The TCR beta chain under discussion was sequenced for a study of ipilimumab plus nivolumab after autologous stem cell transplantation. This CDR3 is 14 amino acids long. Germline values: CDR1 ENHRY, CDR2 SYGVKD. Trimming removed 10 bases at V and 0 bases at J, with 13 bases between. Findings and caveats of the study: TCR repertoire, Treg phenotype and gut microbiota reportedly support more study of this approach.

Repertoires were generated with immunoSEQ multiplex PCR, while TCRdb's copy carries only in-frame clones and drops some. The sample holds fewer than 30,000 clones, roughly 86% seen once. A single count supports this clone. Its antigen is unidentified. Ipilimumab, 1 mg/kg, started 14 to 28 days after autologous transplant. Through week 26, nivolumab 3 mg/kg IV was given weeks 1, 4, 7, 10, then biweekly. Sequenced material: PBMCs, taken in a trial of ipilimumab plus nivolumab as post-transplant consolidation. This receptor was taken from a male donor with diffuse large B-cell lymphoma. The chain links TRBV10-3 to TRBJ1-3, with D perhaps matching TRBD1 (5 bases). CDR3 sequence: CATLDSNSGNTIYF. CDR3 in DNA: TGTGCCACCCTAGACAGCAACTCTGGAAACACCATATATTTT.